This section outlines one T cell receptor beta chain sequence together with its context. The antigen is unknown. TCRdb keeps only in-frame clones here, not all; method: immunoSEQ multiplex PCR. This sample has a few million clones, with 85% to 95% found just once. This entry comes from a study of shared clonotypes between healthy human individuals. Study summary: The study used three CD4 naive, three CD4 memory, two CD8 naive and one CD8 memory plate per donor.

Study-level points and caveats: It was expected that sequencing depth would affect clonotype sharing among donors.

Healthy adults negative for HIV, lacking recent acute infections or vaccinations, served as donors. This receptor was identified in a man between 18 and 35 years old in good health. Some clones in this sample may be carry-over from other donors' samples. Source material: naive CD4+ T cells from PBMCs. The subset here: CD45RA+ positively selected.

CDR3 nucleotide sequence: TGTGCCAGCCATTTTGGGGGGCCCTACAATGAGCAGTTCTTC. Translation: CASHFGGPYNEQFF. The chain combines TRBV6-1 with TRBJ2-1; possibly TRBD1 or TRBD2 for D (6 bases each). Germline V CDR1 and CDR2: MNHNS, SASEGT. Trimming left V 8 bases short and J 2 bases short, with 13 bases between. The CDR3 consists of 14 residues.